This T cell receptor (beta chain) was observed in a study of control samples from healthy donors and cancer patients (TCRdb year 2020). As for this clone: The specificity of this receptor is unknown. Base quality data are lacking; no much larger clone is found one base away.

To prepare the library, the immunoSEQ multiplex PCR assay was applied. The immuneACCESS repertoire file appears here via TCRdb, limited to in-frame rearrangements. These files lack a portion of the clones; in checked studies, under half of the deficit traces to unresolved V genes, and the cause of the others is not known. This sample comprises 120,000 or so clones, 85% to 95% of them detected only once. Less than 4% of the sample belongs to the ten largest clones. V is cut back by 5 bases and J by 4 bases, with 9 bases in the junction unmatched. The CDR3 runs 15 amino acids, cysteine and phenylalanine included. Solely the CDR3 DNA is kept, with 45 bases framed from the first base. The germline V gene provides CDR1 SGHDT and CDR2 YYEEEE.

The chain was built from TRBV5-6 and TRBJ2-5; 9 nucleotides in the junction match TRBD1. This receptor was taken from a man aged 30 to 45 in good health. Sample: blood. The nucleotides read TGTGCCAGCAGTGTTCAGGGACAGGGTTTAGAGACCCAGTACTTC. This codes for CASSVQGQGLETQYF. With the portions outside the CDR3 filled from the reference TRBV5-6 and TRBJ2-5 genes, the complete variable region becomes DAGVTQSPTHLIKTRGQQVTLRCSPKSGHDTVSWYQQALGQGPQFIFQYYEEEERQRGNFPDRFSGHQFPNYSSELNVNALLLGDSALYLCASSVQGQGLETQYFGPGTRLLVL.